Listed below are T cell receptor beta chains from one sample, sequenced in a study of T-cell reconstitution after alpha-beta-depleted transplantation in children. TCRdb redid the calling of the PCR reads with MiXCR, one entry per CDR3 protein. Of just over 200,000 distinct CDR3 sequences in the sample, roughly 9.1% are singletons; the top ten hold 35%. The sample was PBMCs, mostly from graft donor cells, taken 360 days after TCRalphabeta/CD19-depleted stem cell transplant. These receptors all stem from a male patient aged 2 to 9 who had a stem cell transplant for acute myeloid leukemia, so the T cells may come from the graft donor. Each CDR3 is given with its conserved first and last residue. A D gene is named only where the DNA matches it firmly. Part of the rows lack a size; the others show once, few, many or a class for expanded clones.

>TRBV24-1|few|NA|TRBJ2-5
CATRNIGGGAGAQYF
TGTGCCACCAGAAACATAGGAGGGGGGGCCGGGGCCCAGTACTTC
>TRBV5-1|many|TRBD1|TRBJ1-6
CASSLAGTANSPLHF
TGCGCCAGCAGCTTGGCAGGGACAGCCAATTCACCCCTCCACTTT
>TRBV6-6|many|NA|TRBJ2-7
CASSPGDYEQYF
TGTGCCAGCAGTCCCGGAGACTACGAGCAGTACTTC
>TRBV4-2|many|NA|TRBJ1-1
CASSGVEAFF
TGTGCCAGCAGTGGGGTTGAAGCTTTCTTT
>TRBV7-2|few|TRBD1|TRBJ1-6
CASSPDRNNSPLHF
TGTGCCAGCAGCCCGGACAGGAATAATTCACCCCTCCACTTT
>TRBV28|many|NA|TRBJ2-5
CASRRVQETQYF
TGTGCCAGCAGACGGGTGCAAGAGACCCAGTACTTC
>TRBV7-8|many|NA|TRBJ2-7
CASSPQIAVTYEQYF
TGTGCCAGCAGCCCCCAGATAGCGGTAACCTACGAGCAGTACTTC
>TRBV7-9|NA|TRBD1|TRBJ2-1
CASSSDRVSYNEQFF
TGTGCCAGCAGCTCCGACAGGGTATCATACAATGAGCAGTTCTTC
>TRBV7-9|many|NA|TRBJ1-4
CASNQLATNEKLFF
TGTGCCAGCAACCAGTTAGCAACTAATGAAAAACTGTTTTTT
>TRBV7-8|NA|TRBD2|TRBJ2-7
CASSRFLGGSHEQYF
TGTGCCAGCAGCCGTTTTCTGGGAGGGTCCCACGAGCAGTACTTC
>TRBV7-6|many|NA|TRBJ1-2
CASSLGERVGWWYGYTF
TGTGCCAGCAGCTTAGGAGAAAGGGTAGGGTGGTGGTATGGCTACACCTTC
>TRBV6-5|few|TRBD1|TRBJ2-7
CASSYLDRGNEQYF
TGTGCCAGCAGTTACTTGGACAGGGGGAACGAGCAGTACTTC
>TRBV29-1|many|NA|TRBJ2-7
CSVEAGYEQYF
TGCAGCGTTGAAGCGGGGTACGAGCAGTACTTC
>TRBV5-1|NA|NA|TRBJ1-2
CASSEPPTQGYTF
TGCGCCAGCAGCGAGCCTCCGACCCAGGGCTACACCTTC
>TRBV4-1|many|TRBD1|TRBJ2-2
CASSPRDRFPGGSGELFF
TGCGCCAGCAGCCCCCGGGACAGATTCCCAGGTGGGTCCGGGGAGCTGTTTTTT
>TRBV9|many|NA|TRBJ2-5
CASSKRGATETQYF
TGTGCCAGCAGTAAAAGGGGGGCGACTGAGACCCAGTACTTC
>TRBV7-9|few|NA|TRBJ1-1
CASSWGVGEAFF
TGTGCCAGCAGCTGGGGCGTCGGTGAAGCTTTCTTT